This TCR beta chain was identified during a study of beta chain features in type 1 diabetes. General study findings and limits: Any PCR bias toward short templates would affect both groups alike. Patients with Type 1 diabetes showed moderately but significantly shorter TCRB CDR3s in all four CD4+ subsets. Comparison showed that naive, central memory and Treg TCRB repertoires appeared more similar among patients than among healthy donors.

The isolated RNA, all of it, was reverse transcribed, so expressed TCRB transcripts were what got sequenced. TCRdb's table, derived via immunoSEQ multiplex PCR, lists solely in-frame clones and lacks some. This table holds about 230,000 clones, about a sixth found once. One heparinised blood draw averaging approximately 120 mL was given by each donor. The purity of all sorted populations exceeded 98%. This clone was seen a handful of times. Its antigen remains unidentified. The sample comprised naive CD4+ T cells from blood. This clonotype was sampled from a man aged 25-45 years with type 1 diabetes.

Here the CDR3 DNA reads TGCGCCAGCAGCCAAGATTGGACGGTTTTCTTT. As protein: CASSQDWTVFF. The chain couples TRBV4-3 to TRBJ1-1, with D hard to call. Germline loops: CDR1 LGHNA, CDR2 YSLEER. The CDR3 totals 11 residues. V was pared by 0 bases and J by 13 bases, with 9 bases between.